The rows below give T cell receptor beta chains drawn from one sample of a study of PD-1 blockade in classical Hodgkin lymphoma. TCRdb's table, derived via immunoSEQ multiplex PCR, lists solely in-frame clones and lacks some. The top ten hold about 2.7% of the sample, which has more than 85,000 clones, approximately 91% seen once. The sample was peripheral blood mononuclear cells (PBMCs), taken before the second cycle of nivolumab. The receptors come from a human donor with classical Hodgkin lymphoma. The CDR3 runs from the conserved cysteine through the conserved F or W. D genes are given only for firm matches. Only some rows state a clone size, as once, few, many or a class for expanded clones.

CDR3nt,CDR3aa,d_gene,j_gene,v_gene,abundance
TGTGCCAGCAGCTTTACAGGGGCTCTCTCCTACGAGCAGTACTTC,CASSFTGALSYEQYF,TRBD1,TRBJ2-7,TRBV7-9,NA
TGTGCCAGCAGCGTAAACTCCGTCCTCTCCTACAATGAGCAGTTCTTC,CASSVNSVLSYNEQFF,NA,TRBJ2-1,TRBV9,NA
TGTGCCAGCAGCCCCTCCCCCGGGATCTTCGGAAACACCATATATTTT,CASSPSPGIFGNTIYF,NA,TRBJ1-3,TRBV11-2,once
TGTGCCATCGCGTCACGTGAGGTGCGAGGGTACAATGAGCAGTTCTTC,CAIASREVRGYNEQFF,NA,TRBJ2-1,TRBV15,NA
TGTGCCTGGAGGGGGTTGGCCAAAAACATTCAGTACTTC,CAWRGLAKNIQYF,NA,TRBJ2-4,TRBV30,NA
TGTGCCAGCAGCTGGATTGGGACAGGGAAGGGAGAGACCCAGTACTTC,CASSWIGTGKGETQYF,TRBD1,TRBJ2-5,TRBV7-9,NA
TGTGCCAGCAGTTTCCCCGGACAGGATGTCGCCACAGATACGCAGTATTTT,CASSFPGQDVATDTQYF,TRBD1,TRBJ2-3,TRBV28,NA
TGTGCCAGCAGCTTGGGGCCTACGGGACAGGGGATACGATACGAGCAGTACTTC,CASSLGPTGQGIRYEQYF,TRBD1,TRBJ2-7,TRBV5-6,NA
TGTGCCAGCAGCTTGTACTCTACACGGGGAGATACGCAGTATTTT,CASSLYSTRGDTQYF,NA,TRBJ2-3,TRBV5-4,NA
TGTGCCAGCAGTGGGGGTCCTGGCTACACCTTC,CASSGGPGYTF,NA,TRBJ1-2,TRBV2,NA
TGTGCCAGCACCGGGGGGGGTCGGCCGGGAAACACCATATATTTT,CASTGGGRPGNTIYF,NA,TRBJ1-3,TRBV6-5,NA
TGTGCCAGCAGTTTTGGCAGTTACGAGCAGTACTTC,CASSFGSYEQYF,NA,TRBJ2-7,TRBV28,once
TGTGCCAGCAGCTTTGGGGCGGATCAGCCCCAGCATTTT,CASSFGADQPQHF,NA,TRBJ1-5,TRBV5-6,NA
TGTGCCAGCAGCAAAGGGATCGAATACAATGAGCAGTTCTTC,CASSKGIEYNEQFF,NA,TRBJ2-1,TRBV11-3,NA
TGCGCCAGCAGCCAAGCTCCCGGGTGGGAGCAGTACTTC,CASSQAPGWEQYF,NA,TRBJ2-7,TRBV4-1,NA
TGTGCCAGCAGCTTAGGGCCTAGCGGGAGGGTCCATACGCAGTATTTT,CASSLGPSGRVHTQYF,TRBD2,TRBJ2-3,TRBV7-6,NA
TGTGCCAGCAGTTTATCGGCCAACACAGATACGCAGTATTTT,CASSLSANTDTQYF,NA,TRBJ2-3,TRBV27,NA
TGCGCCAGCAGCTTGGGGCGAACCCAATACGAGCAGTACTTC,CASSLGRTQYEQYF,NA,TRBJ2-7,TRBV5-1,once
TGTGCCAGCAGTTACTCCTCGGGATCTAATGAGCAGTTCTTC,CASSYSSGSNEQFF,NA,TRBJ2-1,TRBV6-5,NA
TGTGCCAGCACCCCCGGTGGGGGTACCTACGAGCAGTACTTC,CASTPGGGTYEQYF,NA,TRBJ2-7,TRBV21-1,NA
TGTGCCTGCCCTTTCAAGGGGGGTTTTTATGGCTACACCTTC,CACPFKGGFYGYTF,NA,TRBJ1-2,TRBV30,few
TGTGCCTGGAGTCCGAATTGGCCCCCCTTTTTT,CAWSPNWPPFF,NA,TRBJ2-3,TRBV30,NA
TGTGCCAGCAGCCCACGGACTAGCGGGAGATTAAGGGAGCAGTTCTTC,CASSPRTSGRLREQFF,TRBD2,TRBJ2-1,TRBV7-3,NA
TGTGCCAGCAGTTTCATAGCCGCAGGTGAAAAACTGTTTTTT,CASSFIAAGEKLFF,NA,TRBJ1-4,TRBV28,NA